What follows are 21 T cell receptor beta chains derived from one specimen sequenced in a study of metastatic and nonmetastatic thyroid tumors. TCRdb reassembled clones from the PCR reads with MiXCR. The top ten clones hold about 3.5% of a sample with 15,000 to 25,000 clones, roughly 25% of them seen once. Every patient was untreated before thyroid surgery. Material: blood. The receptors come from a male donor with papillary thyroid cancer or a benign thyroid nodule (not recorded which). Some clones in this sample may be carry-over from other donors' samples.

This clone was detected many times. The chain employs TRBV27 and TRBJ1-1; unclear D gene. Germline CDR1 and CDR2: MNHEY and SMNVEV (reference sequence). V lost 3 bases and J 1 base, leaving 18 bases between the germline ends. The CDR3 is made up of 17 amino acids. CDR3 protein: CASSFSGRALTNTEAFF. DNA for the CDR3: TGTGCCAGCAGTTTCTCTGGGAGGGCTTTGACGAACACTGAAGCTTTCTTT.

V usage is TRBV9 and J usage is TRBJ2-3; 8 bases match TRBD2. V was pared by 2 bases and J by 2 bases, with 7 bases of the junction left unmatched. There are 16 residues in the CDR3. Germline CDR1 SGDLS, CDR2 YYNGEE. The CDR3 protein is CASSVGLAGNTDTQYF. CDR3 in DNA: TGTGCCAGCAGCGTTGGACTAGCTGGCAACACAGATACGCAGTATTTT.

This clone was recorded many times. The genes are TRBV9 and TRBJ2-1; D might be TRBD2 (6 bases). Germline lookup yields CDR1 SGDLS and CDR2 YYNGEE. The V end was cut by 4 bases, the J end by 1 base, with 18 bases between. The CDR3 runs to 17 residues. The CDR3 loop reads CASSTSTGPLSYNEQFF. The CDR3 DNA follows: TGTGCCAGCAGCACTAGCACAGGACCCTTATCCTACAATGAGCAGTTCTTC.

This clone was seen ten or more times. Distinct nucleotide sequences in the sample also encode this CDR3. This CDR3 is CASSAQGYMNTEAFF. CDR3 sequence (DNA): TGTGCCAGCAGTGCTCAGGGGTACATGAACACTGAAGCTTTCTTT. V usage is TRBV2 and J usage is TRBJ1-1, with D possibly TRBD1 on 6 matching bases. V gave up 4 bases and J gave up 0 bases, with 12 bases separating them. The germline V gene encodes CDR1 SNHLY and CDR2 FYNNEI. CDR3 length equals 15 residues.

Turning to this clone: The CDR3 ends on some other residue instead of the conserved phenylalanine or tryptophan, so this is likely a read error. The V and J genes are TRBV20-1 and TRBJ2-2, with 9 bases aligning to TRBD2. J gave up 4 bases and V 0 bases, and 3 bases lay outside the gene matches. Germline V gene lookup returns CDR1 DFQATT and CDR2 SNEGSKA (reference sequence). There are 15 residues in the CDR3. As DNA, the CDR3 is TGCAGTGCTAGAGAGACTAGCGGATTCACCGGGGAGCTGTTTTGT. Amino acids: CSARETSGFTGELFC.

There are many counts of this clone. One base away lies a much larger clone, so this may be a sequencing read error. Other DNA sequences within the sample encode an identical CDR3. This rearrangement joins TRBV7-2 to TRBJ1-1; maybe TRBD1 (6 bases). V was cut by 2 bases and J by 5 bases, with 12 bases left in between. In germline, CDR1 is SGHTA, CDR2 FQGNSA. The CDR3 extends over 14 amino acids. The CDR3 sequence: CASSLIPQGTEAFF. CDR3 coding DNA: TGTGCCAGCAGCTTAATACCACAGGGAACTGAAGCTTTCTTT.

This clone has just a few counts. This may stem from a read error, because a much larger clone lies one nucleotide away. This sample includes further DNA sequences coding for the same CDR3. This chain uses TRBV19 with TRBJ2-7; D might be TRBD2 (6 bases). The CDR3 length is 12 residues. Germline V gene data show CDR1 as LNHDA and CDR2 as SQIVND (reference sequence). The DNA of the CDR3 is TGTGCCAGTAGGGGGGACTCCTACGAGCAATACTTC. It codes for CASRGDSYEQYF.

Comments on this clone: This may be a read error: a much more frequent sequence differs by one nucleotide. The genes are TRBV2 and TRBJ2-3; no clear D gene. The germline V gene has CDR1 SNHLY and CDR2 FYNNEI. This CDR3 is 16 amino acids long. Trimming removed 6 bases at V and 2 bases at J, with 18 bases between. The DNA for the CDR3 is TGTGCCAGCAGCGCGGTTTGGGCCATAAACACAGATACGCAGTATTTT. This encodes CASSAVWAINTDTQYF.

By share, this clone counts as medium-sized. This sequence joins TRBV28 and TRBJ2-6; D perhaps matches TRBD2 (6 bases). Looked up from germline, CDR1 is MDHEN and CDR2 is SYDVKM. The CDR3 extends over 16 amino acids. Trimming took off 10 bases at V and 2 bases at J, with 18 bases between the two ends. CDR3 coding DNA: TGTGCCACCTCAGTTTGGCGCGGGGCTGGGGCCAACGTCCTGACTTTC. Protein: CATSVWRGAGANVLTF.

To note about this clone: The junction does not match germline at one end; this may be a read error. CDR3 nucleotides: TGTGCTAGTGGTTTGCCCGACAGTGAAGATCACAGATACGCAGTATTT. It encodes CASGLPDSEDHRYAVF. The chain joins TRBV12-5 to TRBJ2-3; weak D call: TRBD1 (5 bases). The germline V gene encodes CDR1 LGHNT and CDR2 FRNRAP. CDR3 size: 16 residues.

The sample holds many counts of this clone. A much larger clone differs from this one at a single base, so this may be a read error. The gene calls are TRBV28 and TRBJ1-1; D is ambiguous. From germline, CDR1 is MDHEN and CDR2 SYDVKM. The V end lost 11 bases, the J end lost 5 bases, and 12 bases lay between the germline ends. The CDR3 runs 11 residues. In DNA, the CDR3 is TGTGCCCGCGCGCTGGCGACTGAAGCTTTCTTT. This codes for CARALATEAFF.

This clone was recorded many times. This rearrangement joins TRBV20-1 to TRBJ1-5; maybe TRBD1 (6 bases). Germline V gene lookup returns CDR1 DFQATT and CDR2 SNEGSKA (reference sequence). This CDR3 has 14 residues. Trimming removed 3 bases at V and 2 bases at J, with 11 bases between. The CDR3 spells CSARSGAGNQPQHF. In DNA form, the CDR3 reads TGCAGTGCTAGGTCAGGGGCTGGCAATCAGCCCCAGCATTTT.

In its sample, this clone was seen a few times. This chain joins TRBV28 and TRBJ2-7; TRBD1 matches 10 bases. From germline, CDR1 is MDHEN and CDR2 SYDVKM. The length of the CDR3 is 16 residues. Unmatched junction bases numbered 5, after V lost 1 base and J lost 2 bases. DNA for the CDR3: TGTGCCAGCAGTTTATTGGGGACAGGGGTGCCCTACGAGCAGTACTTC. Its translation is CASSLLGTGVPYEQYF.

V and J are TRBV6-1 and TRBJ2-5; 10 nucleotides agree with TRBD2. Germline V gene sequence: CDR1 MNHNS, CDR2 SASEGT. The CDR3 is 16 amino acids. After removal of 7 bases from V and 1 base from J, the junction contained 9 bases not matched to a gene. The CDR3 sequence is CASKLMGLATQETQYF. CDR3 nucleotide sequence: TGTGCCAGCAAACTAATGGGACTAGCGACCCAAGAGACCCAGTACTTC.

This sequence joins TRBV7-3 and TRBJ1-3, with unresolved D. Germline values: CDR1 SGHTA, CDR2 FQGTGA. This CDR3 is built from 15 residues. The V gene lost 5 bases and the J gene lost 4 bases, with 15 bases spanning the gap. Here the CDR3 reads CASSLSGGYGNTIYF. The CDR3 DNA follows: TGTGCCAGCAGCCTAAGCGGCGGGTACGGAAACACCATATATTTT.

The chain has TRBV6-1 and TRBJ1-3, with a possible D match to TRBD1 (6 bases). Germline-derived CDR1 and CDR2 are MNHNS and SASEGT. V shed 6 bases and J shed 2 bases, with 8 bases lying between them. The CDR3 is made up of 13 amino acids. CDR3 DNA sequence: TGTGCCAGCAGCCGGACAGCTGGAAACACCATATATTTT. Translation gives CASSRTAGNTIYF.

V and J are TRBV28 and TRBJ2-1, with D perhaps assigned TRBD1 or TRBD2 (6 bases each). V was pared by 1 base and J by 6 bases, with 10 bases between. Looked up from germline, CDR1 is MDHEN and CDR2 is SYDVKM. This CDR3 has 14 residues. Written as DNA, the CDR3 is TGTGCCAGCAGTTTATCTTGGGGGGCCAATGAGCAGTTCTTC. As protein: CASSLSWGANEQFF.

The J gene is TRBJ1-3, the V gene TRBV6-1; 9 bases are a match to TRBD1. The V gene's germline CDR1 is MNHNS and CDR2 SASEGT. The CDR3 runs 16 residues. J gave up 4 bases and V 5 bases, and 9 bases lay outside the gene matches. This chain's CDR3 is CASSLTGTGLGNTIYF. The CDR3 coding sequence is TGTGCCAGCAGTCTGACCGGGACAGGGCTCGGAAACACCATATATTTT.

The chain recombines TRBV20-1 with TRBJ2-1, with 12 positions matching TRBD2. J gave up 8 bases and V 3 bases, and 20 bases lay outside the gene matches. Looked up from germline, CDR1 is DFQATT and CDR2 is SNEGSKA (reference sequence). The CDR3 runs to 19 residues. CDR3 residues: CSASPGSSGRALFSHEQFF. The DNA for the CDR3 is TGCAGTGCTAGCCCGGGGTCTAGCGGGAGGGCCTTGTTCTCACATGAGCAGTTCTTC.

This clone was recorded at least ten times. This chain links TRBV3-1 with TRBJ1-1; D remains unclear. Per the germline V gene, CDR1 is LGHDT and CDR2 is YNNKEL (reference sequence). Trimming removed 4 bases at V and 3 bases at J, with 12 bases between. This CDR3 is 14 amino acids long. The CDR3 sequence is CASSPNLRDTEAFF. Here the CDR3 DNA reads TGTGCCAGCAGCCCGAATTTACGCGACACTGAAGCTTTCTTT.

This chain uses TRBV19 with TRBJ2-1; D is perhaps TRBD2 (6 bases). V shed 3 bases and J shed 0 bases, with 6 bases lying between them. This CDR3 comprises 14 residues. The germline V gene encodes CDR1 LNHDA and CDR2 SQIVND (reference sequence). CDR3 sequence: CASSMGGSYNEQFF. CDR3 bases: TGTGCCAGTAGTATGGGGGGCTCCTACAATGAGCAGTTCTTC. The complete variable domain, with remaining parts taken from reference TRBV19 and TRBJ2-1, reads DGGITQSPKYLFRKEGQNVTLSCEQNLNHDAMYWYRQDPGQGLRLIYYSQIVNDFQKGDIAEGYSVSREKKESFPLTVTSAQKNPTAFYLCASSMGGSYNEQFFGPGTRLTVL.